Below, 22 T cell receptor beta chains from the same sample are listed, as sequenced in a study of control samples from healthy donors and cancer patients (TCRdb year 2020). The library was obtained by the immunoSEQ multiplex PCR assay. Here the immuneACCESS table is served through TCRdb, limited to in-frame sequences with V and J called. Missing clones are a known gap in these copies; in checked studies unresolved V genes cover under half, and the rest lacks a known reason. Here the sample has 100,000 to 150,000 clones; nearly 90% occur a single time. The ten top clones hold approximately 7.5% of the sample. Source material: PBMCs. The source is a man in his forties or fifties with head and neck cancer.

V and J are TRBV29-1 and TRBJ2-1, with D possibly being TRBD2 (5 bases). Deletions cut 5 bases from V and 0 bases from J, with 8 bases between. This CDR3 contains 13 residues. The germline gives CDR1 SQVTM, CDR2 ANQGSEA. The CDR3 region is CSVLSGSYNEQFF. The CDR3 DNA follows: TGCAGCGTTCTAAGCGGCTCCTACAATGAGCAGTTCTTC.

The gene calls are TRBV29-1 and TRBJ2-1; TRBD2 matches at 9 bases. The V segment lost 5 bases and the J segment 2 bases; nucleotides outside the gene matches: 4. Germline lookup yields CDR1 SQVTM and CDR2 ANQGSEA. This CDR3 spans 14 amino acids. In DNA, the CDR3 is TGCAGCGTTATAGCTAGCGGGACCTACAATGAGCAGTTCTTC. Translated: CSVIASGTYNEQFF.

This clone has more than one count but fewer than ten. The CDR3 loop reads CASSGGHGYNEQFF. The CDR3 DNA reads as TGTGCCAGCAGCGGGGGGCACGGATACAATGAGCAGTTCTTC. The chain employs TRBV5-6 and TRBJ2-1; the D call may be TRBD1 or TRBD2 (6 bases each). Germline V gene lookup returns CDR1 SGHDT and CDR2 YYEEEE. This CDR3 is 14 amino acids long. The ends were cut back, 4 bases at V and 4 bases at J, with 12 bases in the middle.

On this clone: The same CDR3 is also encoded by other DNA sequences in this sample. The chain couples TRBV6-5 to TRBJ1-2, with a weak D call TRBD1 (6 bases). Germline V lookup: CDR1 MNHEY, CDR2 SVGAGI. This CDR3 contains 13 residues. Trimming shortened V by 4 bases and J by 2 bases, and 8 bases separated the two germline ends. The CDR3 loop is CASSLTGNYGYTF. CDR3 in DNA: TGTGCCAGCAGTTTGACAGGCAACTATGGCTACACCTTC.

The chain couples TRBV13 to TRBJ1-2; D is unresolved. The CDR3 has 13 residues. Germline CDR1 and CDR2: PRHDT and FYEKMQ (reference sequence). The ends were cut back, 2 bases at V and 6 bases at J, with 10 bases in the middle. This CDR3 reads CASSLRRGDGYTF. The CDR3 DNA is TGTGCCAGCAGCTTAAGGCGCGGTGATGGCTACACCTTC. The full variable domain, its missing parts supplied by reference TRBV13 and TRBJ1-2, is AAGVIQSPRHLIKEKRETATLKCYPIPRHDTVYWYQQGPGQDPQFLISFYEKMQSDKGSIPDRFSAQQFSDYHSELNMSSLELGDSALYFCASSLRRGDGYTFGSGTRLTVV.

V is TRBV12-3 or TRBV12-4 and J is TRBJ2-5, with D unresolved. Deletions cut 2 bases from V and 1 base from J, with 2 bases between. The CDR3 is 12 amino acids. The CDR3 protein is CASSLRQETQYF. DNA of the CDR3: TGTGCCAGCAGTTTACGCCAAGAGACCCAGTACTTC.

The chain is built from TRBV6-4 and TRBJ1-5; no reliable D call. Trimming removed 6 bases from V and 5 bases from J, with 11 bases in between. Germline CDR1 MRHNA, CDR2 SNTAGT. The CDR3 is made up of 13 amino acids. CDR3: CASSIQEDQPQHF. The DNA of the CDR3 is TGTGCCAGCAGCATACAAGAGGATCAGCCCCAGCATTTT.

The CDR3 nucleotides are TGCGCCAGCAGCTCCCCACAGGGGGCTTACTACAATGAGCAGTTCTTC. Translated: CASSSPQGAYYNEQFF. V gene TRBV5-1 combines with J gene TRBJ2-1; 9 bases match TRBD1. The CDR3 length is 16 residues. V was clipped by 3 bases and J by 3 bases; unmatched bases: 7. CDR1 and CDR2 (germline): SGHRS, YFSETQ.

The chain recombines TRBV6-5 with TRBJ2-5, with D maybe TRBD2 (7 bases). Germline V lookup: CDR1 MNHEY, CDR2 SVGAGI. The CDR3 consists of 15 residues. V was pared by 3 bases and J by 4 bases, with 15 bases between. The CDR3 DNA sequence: TGTGCCAGCAGTTATGGGGGGGCCTCACTAGAGACCCAGTACTTC. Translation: CASSYGGASLETQYF.

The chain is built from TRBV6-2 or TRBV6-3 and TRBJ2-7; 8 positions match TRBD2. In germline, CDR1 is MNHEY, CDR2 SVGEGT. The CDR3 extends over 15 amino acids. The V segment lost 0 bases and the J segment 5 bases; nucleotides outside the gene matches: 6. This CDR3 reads CASSYSGAREDEQYF. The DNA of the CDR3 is TGTGCCAGCAGTTACTCGGGGGCGCGGGAGGACGAGCAGTACTTC.

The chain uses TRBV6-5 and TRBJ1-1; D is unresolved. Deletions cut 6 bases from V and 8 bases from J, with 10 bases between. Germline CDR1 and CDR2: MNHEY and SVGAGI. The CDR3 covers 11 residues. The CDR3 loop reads CASSSGSEAFF. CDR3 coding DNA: TGTGCCAGCAGCTCGGGCTCCGAAGCTTTCTTT.

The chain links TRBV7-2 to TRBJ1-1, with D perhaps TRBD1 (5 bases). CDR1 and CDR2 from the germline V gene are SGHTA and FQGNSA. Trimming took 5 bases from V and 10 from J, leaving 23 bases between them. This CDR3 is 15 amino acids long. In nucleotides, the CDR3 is TGTGCCAGCAGCCCTTCGTTGAGGGGTTACCCGCGAGCTTTCTTT. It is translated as CASSPSLRGYPRAFF. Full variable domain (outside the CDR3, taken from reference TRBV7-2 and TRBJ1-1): GAGVSQSPSNKVTEKGKDVELRCDPISGHTALYWYRQSLGQGLEFLIYFQGNSAPDKSGLPSDRFSAERTGGSVSTLTIQRTQQEDSAVYLCASSPSLRGYPRAFFGQGTRLTVV.

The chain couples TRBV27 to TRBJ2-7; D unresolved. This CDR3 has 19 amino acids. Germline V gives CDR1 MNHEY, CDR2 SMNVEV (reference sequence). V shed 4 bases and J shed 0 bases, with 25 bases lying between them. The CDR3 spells CASSSYLSQEGSSSYEQYF. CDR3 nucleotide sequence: TGTGCCAGCAGTTCCTATCTATCCCAGGAAGGGTCGAGCTCCTACGAGCAGTACTTC.

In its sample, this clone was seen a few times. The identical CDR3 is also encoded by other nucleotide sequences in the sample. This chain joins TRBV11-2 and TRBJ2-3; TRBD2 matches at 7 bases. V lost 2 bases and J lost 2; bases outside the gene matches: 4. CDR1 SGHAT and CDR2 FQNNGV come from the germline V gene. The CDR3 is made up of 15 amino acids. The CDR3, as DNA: TGTGCCAGCAGCTTACGGAGCGGGGACACAGATACGCAGTATTTT. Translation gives CASSLRSGDTDTQYF. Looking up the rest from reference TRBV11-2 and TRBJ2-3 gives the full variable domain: EAGVAQSPRYKIIEKRQSVAFWCNPISGHATLYWYQQILGQGPKLLIQFQNNGVVDDSQLPKDRFSAERLKGVDSTLKIQPAKLEDSAVYLCASSLRSGDTDTQYFGPGTRLTVL.

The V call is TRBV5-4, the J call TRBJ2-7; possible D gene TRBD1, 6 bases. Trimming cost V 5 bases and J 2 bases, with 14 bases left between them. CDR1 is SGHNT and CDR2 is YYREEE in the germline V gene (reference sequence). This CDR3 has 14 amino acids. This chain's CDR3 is CASSTGQRAYEQYF. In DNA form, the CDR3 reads TGTGCCAGCAGTACCGGACAGCGAGCCTACGAGCAGTACTTC.

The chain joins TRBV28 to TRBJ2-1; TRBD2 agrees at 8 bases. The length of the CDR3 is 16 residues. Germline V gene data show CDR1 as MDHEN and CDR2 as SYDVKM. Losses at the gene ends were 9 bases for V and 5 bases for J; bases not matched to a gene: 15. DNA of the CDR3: TGTGCCAGTTTCAAGGGTACGGGACTAGGGAACAATGAGCAGTTCTTC. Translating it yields CASFKGTGLGNNEQFF. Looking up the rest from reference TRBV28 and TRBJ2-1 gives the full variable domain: DVKVTQSSRYLVKRTGEKVFLECVQDMDHENMFWYRQDPGLGLRLIYFSYDVKMKEKGDIPEGYSVSREKKERFSLILESASTNQTSMYLCASFKGTGLGNNEQFFGPGTRLTVL.

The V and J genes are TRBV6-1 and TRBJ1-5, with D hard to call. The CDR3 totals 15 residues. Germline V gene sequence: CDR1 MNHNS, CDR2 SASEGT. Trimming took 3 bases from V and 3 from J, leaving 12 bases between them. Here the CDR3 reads CASSDDPRFNQPQHF. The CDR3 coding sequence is TGTGCCAGCAGTGATGACCCCCGATTCAATCAGCCCCAGCATTTT.

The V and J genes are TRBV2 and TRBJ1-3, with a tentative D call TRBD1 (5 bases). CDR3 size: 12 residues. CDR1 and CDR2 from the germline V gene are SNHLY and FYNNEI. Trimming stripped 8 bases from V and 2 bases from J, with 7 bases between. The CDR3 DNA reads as TGTGCCAGCGGGGGGACTGGAAACACCATATATTTT. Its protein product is CASGGTGNTIYF.

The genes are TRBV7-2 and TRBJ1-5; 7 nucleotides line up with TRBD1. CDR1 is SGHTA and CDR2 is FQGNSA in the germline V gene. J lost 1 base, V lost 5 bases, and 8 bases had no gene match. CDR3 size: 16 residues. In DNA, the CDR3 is TGTGCCAGCAGCCTATTCGGGACAGTCAGCAATCAGCCCCAGCATTTT. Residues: CASSLFGTVSNQPQHF. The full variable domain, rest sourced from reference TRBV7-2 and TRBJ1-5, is GAGVSQSPSNKVTEKGKDVELRCDPISGHTALYWYRQSLGQGLEFLIYFQGNSAPDKSGLPSDRFSAERTGGSVSTLTIQRTQQEDSAVYLCASSLFGTVSNQPQHFGDGTRLSIL.

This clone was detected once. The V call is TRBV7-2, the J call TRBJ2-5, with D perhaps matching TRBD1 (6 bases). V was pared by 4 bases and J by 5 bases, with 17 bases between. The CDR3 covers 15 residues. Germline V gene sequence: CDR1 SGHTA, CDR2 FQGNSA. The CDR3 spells CASSSGAGELETQYF. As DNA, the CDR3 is TGTGCCAGCAGCTCCGGCGCAGGGGAGCTGGAGACCCAGTACTTC.

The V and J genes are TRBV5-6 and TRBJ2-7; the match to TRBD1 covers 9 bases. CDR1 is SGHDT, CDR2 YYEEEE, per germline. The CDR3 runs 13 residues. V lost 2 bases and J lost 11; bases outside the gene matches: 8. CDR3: CASSFLATGGKYF. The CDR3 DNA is TGTGCCAGCAGCTTTTTGGCGACAGGGGGGAAGTACTTC. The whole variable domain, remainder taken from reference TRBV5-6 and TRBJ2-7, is DAGVTQSPTHLIKTRGQQVTLRCSPKSGHDTVSWYQQALGQGPQFIFQYYEEEERQRGNFPDRFSGHQFPNYSSELNVNALLLGDSALYLCASSFLATGGKYFGPGTRLTVT.

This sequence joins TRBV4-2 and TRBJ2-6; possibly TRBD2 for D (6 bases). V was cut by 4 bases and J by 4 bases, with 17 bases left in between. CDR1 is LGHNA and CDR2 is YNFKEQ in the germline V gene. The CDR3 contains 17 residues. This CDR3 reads CASSPEVLAGGANVLTF. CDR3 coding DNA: TGTGCCAGCAGCCCAGAGGTGCTCGCGGGGGGGGCCAACGTCCTGACTTTC.